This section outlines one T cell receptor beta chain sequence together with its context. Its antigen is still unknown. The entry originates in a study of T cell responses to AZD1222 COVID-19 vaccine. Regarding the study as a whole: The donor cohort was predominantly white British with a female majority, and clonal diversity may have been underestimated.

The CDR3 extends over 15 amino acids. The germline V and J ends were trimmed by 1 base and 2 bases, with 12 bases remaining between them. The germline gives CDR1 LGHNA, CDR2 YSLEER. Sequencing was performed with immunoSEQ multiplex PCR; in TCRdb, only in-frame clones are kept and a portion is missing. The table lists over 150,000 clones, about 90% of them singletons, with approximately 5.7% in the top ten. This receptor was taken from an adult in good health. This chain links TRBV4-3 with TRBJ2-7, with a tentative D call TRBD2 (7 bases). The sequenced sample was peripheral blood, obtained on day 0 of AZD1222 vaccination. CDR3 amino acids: CASSQGGGGPYEQYF. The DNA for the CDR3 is TGCGCCAGCAGCCAAGGGGGAGGGGGACCCTACGAGCAGTACTTC.